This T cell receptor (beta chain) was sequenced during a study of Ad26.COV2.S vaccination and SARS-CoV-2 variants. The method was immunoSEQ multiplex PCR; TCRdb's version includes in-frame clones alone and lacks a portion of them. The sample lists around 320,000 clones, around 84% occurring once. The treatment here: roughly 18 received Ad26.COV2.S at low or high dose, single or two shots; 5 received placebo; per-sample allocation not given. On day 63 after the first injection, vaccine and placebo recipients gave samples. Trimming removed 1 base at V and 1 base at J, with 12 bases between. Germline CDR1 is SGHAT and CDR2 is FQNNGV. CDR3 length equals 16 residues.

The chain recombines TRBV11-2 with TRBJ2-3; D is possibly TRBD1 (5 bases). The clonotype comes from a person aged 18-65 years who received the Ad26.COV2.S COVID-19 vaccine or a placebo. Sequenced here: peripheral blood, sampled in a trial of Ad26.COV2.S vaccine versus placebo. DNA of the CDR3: TGTGCCAGCAGCTTAGGTCAGGGTTTTGGCACAGATACGCAGTATTTT. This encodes CASSLGQGFGTDTQYF.